The clone carrying this T cell receptor beta chain has just a few counts. Its antigen is still unknown. The CDR3 totals 16 residues. Germline CDR1 reads DFQATT; CDR2 reads SNEGSKA (reference sequence). Unmatched junction bases numbered 6, after V lost 0 bases and J lost 0 bases. Through template switching, a universal primer site was introduced, and the cDNA contained unique molecular identifiers. TCRdb fed the 5' RACE reads into MiXCR, producing one record per CDR3 protein. This table holds about 890,000 distinct CDR3 sequences, about 12% found once. The data were taken from a study of identical twins. General study findings and limits: The study found excess low generation probability among twin-shared out-of-frame alpha sequences. Fewer insertions characterized abundant cord blood beta clonotypes, whereas memory repertoires showed none.

The same data also went into a second study, on yellow fever vaccine responses in identical twins.

This rearrangement joins TRBV20-1 to TRBJ2-7; the match to TRBD1 covers 9 bases. The specimen was PBMCs. The source of this sequence is a woman under 30 in good health. The DNA of the CDR3 is TGCAGTGCTAGAGATCCGGGACAGGGTTCCTCCTACGAGCAGTACTTC. Protein sequence: CSARDPGQGSSYEQYF.